This entry lists 5 T cell receptor beta chains sequenced from one sample in a study of cytomegalovirus exposure and HLA in healthy donors. Using immunoSEQ multiplex PCR, the repertoire was profiled, and TCRdb retains in-frame clones only, with some absent. The sample consists of about 190,000 clones, around 82% of them appearing once. The source material was PBMCs. Source of these receptors: a woman aged 18 to 35 in good health and CMV-seropositive.

The gene calls are TRBV5-8 and TRBJ1-2; 7 bases map to TRBD1. The germline V gene has CDR1 SGHTS and CDR2 YDEGEE. The CDR3 consists of 14 residues. J was trimmed by 4 bases and V by 4 bases; bases with no gene match: 7. CDR3 sequence: CASSLTDRAYGYTF. CDR3 nucleotides: TGTGCCAGCAGCCTAACCGACAGGGCCTATGGCTACACCTTC.

The J gene is TRBJ1-2, the V gene TRBV27; 8 nucleotides align to TRBD1. Trimming took 10 bases from V and 1 from J; bases not matched to a gene: 5. Germline V gene sequence: CDR1 MNHEY, CDR2 SMNVEV (reference sequence). The CDR3 runs 13 residues. The CDR3 loop reads CATGQGRNYGYTF. The CDR3 DNA is TGTGCCACCGGACAGGGACGTAACTATGGCTACACCTTC.

J is TRBJ1-2 and V is TRBV14; TRBD1 aligns across 7 bases. This CDR3 is 14 amino acids long. With 3 bases clipped from V and 6 bases from J, the junction kept 7 bases outside the gene matches. The V gene's germline CDR1 is SGHDN and CDR2 FVKESK. The CDR3: CASSHRNRGDGYTF. The CDR3 DNA follows: TGTGCCAGCAGCCATCGGAACAGGGGTGATGGCTACACCTTC.

The rearrangement uses TRBV12-5 and TRBJ2-2, with D possibly being TRBD1 (6 bases). CDR3 length: 16 amino acids. With 6 bases removed from V and 1 base from J, the gap between germline ends came to 15 bases. CDR1 and CDR2 (germline): LGHNT, FRNRAP. For the CDR3, the DNA is TGTGCTAGTGGGTCGGACAGACCAAGGAACACCGGGGAGCTGTTTTTT. Translating it yields CASGSDRPRNTGELFF.

The gene calls are TRBV6-5 and TRBJ1-1; 7 bases match TRBD1. The CDR3 covers 14 residues. Losses at the gene ends were 5 bases for V and 1 base for J; bases not matched to a gene: 4. Germline loops: CDR1 MNHEY, CDR2 SVGAGI. Written as DNA, the CDR3 is TGTGCCAGCAGTCGACAGGGACCGAACACTGAAGCTTTCTTT. It specifies CASSRQGPNTEAFF.